The clone carrying this T cell receptor beta chain was counted a single time. Antigen specificity is unknown. The sample belongs to a study of tumor-infiltrating lymphocytes in localized non-small cell lung cancer. Turning to the study itself: From each patient, both tumor and uninvolved lung, non-adjacent to tumor, were sampled. Findings and caveats of the study: Different pieces of the same tissue were used for each assay.

The CDR3 has 15 residues. Trimming took 4 bases from V and 2 from J; bases not matched to a gene: 8. Germline V gene data show CDR1 as SGDLS and CDR2 as YYNGEE. The method was immunoSEQ multiplex PCR; TCRdb's version includes in-frame clones alone and lacks a portion of them. The sample carries 4,500 to 7,000 clones, 81% recorded once. The rearrangement joins TRBV9 to TRBJ2-7, with 8 bases identical to TRBD2. This sequence was found in a human donor with non-small cell lung cancer. The sample consisted of lung tumor tissue. CDR3 DNA: TGTGCCAGCAGCATCAATAGCGGGATGACCTACGAGCAGTACTTC. Translation: CASSINSGMTYEQYF.